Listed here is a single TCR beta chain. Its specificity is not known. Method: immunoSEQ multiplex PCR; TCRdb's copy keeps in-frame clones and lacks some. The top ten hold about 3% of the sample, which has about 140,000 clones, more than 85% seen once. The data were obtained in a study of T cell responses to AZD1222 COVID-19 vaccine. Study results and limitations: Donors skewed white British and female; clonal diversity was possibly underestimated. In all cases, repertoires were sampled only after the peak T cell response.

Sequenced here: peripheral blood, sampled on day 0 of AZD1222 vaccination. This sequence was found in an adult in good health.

The CDR3 DNA sequence: TGTGCCAGCAGCCAATCGACAGGGACGAACACTGAAGCTTTCTTT. It specifies CASSQSTGTNTEAFF. This chain connects TRBV7-9 to TRBJ1-1; 7 bases match TRBD1. The CDR3 spans 15 residues. V trimming: 5 bases; J trimming: 1 base; junction bases outside the gene matches: 7. From germline, CDR1 is SEHNR and CDR2 FQNEAQ (reference sequence).